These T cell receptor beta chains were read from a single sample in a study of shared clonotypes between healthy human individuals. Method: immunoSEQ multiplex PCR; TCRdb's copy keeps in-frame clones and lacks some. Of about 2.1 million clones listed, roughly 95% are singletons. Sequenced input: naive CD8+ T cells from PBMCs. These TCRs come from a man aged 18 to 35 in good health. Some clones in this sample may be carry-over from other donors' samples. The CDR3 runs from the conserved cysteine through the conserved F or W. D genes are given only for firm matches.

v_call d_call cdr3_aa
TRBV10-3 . CAIRTPLGETQYF
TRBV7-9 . CASSYPPGTGELFF
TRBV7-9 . CASSEGLPLAEQFF
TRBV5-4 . CASSLGATPTNEKLFF
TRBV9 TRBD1 CASSVSRDSNNYGYTF
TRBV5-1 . CASSSSRGNTGELFF
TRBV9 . CASSVGSGDKNIQYF
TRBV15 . CATSRGGQPQHF
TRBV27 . CASSFRGTHEQYF
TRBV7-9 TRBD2 CASSPQEGTSGIGEQYF